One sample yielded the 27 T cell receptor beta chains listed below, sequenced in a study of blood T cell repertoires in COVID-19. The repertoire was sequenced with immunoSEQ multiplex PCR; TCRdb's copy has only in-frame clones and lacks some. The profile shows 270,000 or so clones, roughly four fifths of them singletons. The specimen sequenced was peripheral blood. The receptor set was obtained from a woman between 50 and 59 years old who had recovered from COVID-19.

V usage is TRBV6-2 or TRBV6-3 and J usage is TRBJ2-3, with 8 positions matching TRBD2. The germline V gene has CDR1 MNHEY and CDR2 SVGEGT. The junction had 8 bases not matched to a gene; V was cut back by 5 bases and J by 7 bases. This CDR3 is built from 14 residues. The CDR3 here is CASSRYSGENTQYF. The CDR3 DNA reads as TGTGCCAGCAGTAGGTATAGCGGGGAGAATACGCAGTATTTT.

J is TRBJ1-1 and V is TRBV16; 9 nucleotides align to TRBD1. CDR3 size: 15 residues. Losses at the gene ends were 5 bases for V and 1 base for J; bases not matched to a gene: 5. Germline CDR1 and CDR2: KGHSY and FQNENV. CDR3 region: CASSFKQGANTEAFF. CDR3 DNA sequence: TGTGCCAGCAGCTTTAAACAGGGGGCGAACACTGAAGCTTTCTTT.

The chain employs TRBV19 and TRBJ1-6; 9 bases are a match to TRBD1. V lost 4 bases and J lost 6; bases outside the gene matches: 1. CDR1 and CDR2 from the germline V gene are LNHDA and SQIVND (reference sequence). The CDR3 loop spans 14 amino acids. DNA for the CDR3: TGTGCCAGTAGTAAGGGACAGGGTAATTCACCCCTCCACTTT. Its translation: CASSKGQGNSPLHF.

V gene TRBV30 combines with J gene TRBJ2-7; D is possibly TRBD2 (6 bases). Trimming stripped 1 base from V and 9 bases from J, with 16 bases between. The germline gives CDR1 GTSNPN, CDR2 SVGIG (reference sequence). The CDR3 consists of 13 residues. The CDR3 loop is CAWSGFYRGLQYF. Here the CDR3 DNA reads TGTGCCTGGAGTGGATTCTATCGGGGACTGCAGTACTTC.

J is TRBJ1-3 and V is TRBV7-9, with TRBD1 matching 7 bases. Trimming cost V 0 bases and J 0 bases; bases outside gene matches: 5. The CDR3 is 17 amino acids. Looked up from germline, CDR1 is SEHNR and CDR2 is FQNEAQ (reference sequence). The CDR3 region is CASSLAGRDSSGNTIYF. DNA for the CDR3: TGTGCCAGCAGCTTAGCGGGTCGGGACAGCTCTGGAAACACCATATATTTT. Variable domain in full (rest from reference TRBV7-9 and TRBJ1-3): DTGVSQNPRHKITKRGQNVTFRCDPISEHNRLYWYRQTLGQGPEFLTYFQNEAQLEKSRLLSDRFSAERPKGSFSTLEIQRTEQGDSAMYLCASSLAGRDSSGNTIYFGEGSWLTVV.

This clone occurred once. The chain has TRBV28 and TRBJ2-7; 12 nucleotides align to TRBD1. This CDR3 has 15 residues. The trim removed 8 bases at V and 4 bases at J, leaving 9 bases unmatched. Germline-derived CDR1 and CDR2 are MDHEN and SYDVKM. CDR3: CASATGTGGRYEQYF. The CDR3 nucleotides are TGTGCCAGCGCAACCGGGACAGGGGGCAGGTACGAGCAGTACTTC. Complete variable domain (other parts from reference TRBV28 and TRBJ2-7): DVKVTQSSRYLVKRTGEKVFLECVQDMDHENMFWYRQDPGLGLRLIYFSYDVKMKEKGDIPEGYSVSREKKERFSLILESASTNQTSMYLCASATGTGGRYEQYFGPGTRLTVT.

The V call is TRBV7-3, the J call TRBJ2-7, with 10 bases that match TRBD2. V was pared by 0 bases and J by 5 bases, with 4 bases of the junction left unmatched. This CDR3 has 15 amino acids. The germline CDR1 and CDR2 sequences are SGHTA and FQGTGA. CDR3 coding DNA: TGTGCCAGCAGCTTAACTGGAACTAGCGGGGACGAGCAGTACTTC. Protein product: CASSLTGTSGDEQYF.

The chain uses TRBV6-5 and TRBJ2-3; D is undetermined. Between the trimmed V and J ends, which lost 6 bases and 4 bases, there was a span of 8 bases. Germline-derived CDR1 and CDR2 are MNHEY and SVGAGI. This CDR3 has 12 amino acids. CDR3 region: CASSHSPDTQYF. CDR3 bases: TGTGCCAGCAGCCACAGCCCAGATACGCAGTATTTT.

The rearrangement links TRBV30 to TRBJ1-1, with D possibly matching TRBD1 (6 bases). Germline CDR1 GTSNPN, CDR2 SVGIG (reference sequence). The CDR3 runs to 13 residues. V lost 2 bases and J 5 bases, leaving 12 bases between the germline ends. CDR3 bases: TGTGCCTGGAGTCCACAGGGTTGGACTGAAGCTTTCTTT. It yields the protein CAWSPQGWTEAFF. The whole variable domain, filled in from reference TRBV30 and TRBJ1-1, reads SQTIHQWPATLVQPVGSPLSLECTVEGTSNPNLYWYRQAAGRGLQLLFYSVGIGQISSEVPQNLSASRPQDRQFILSSKKLLLSDSGFYLCAWSPQGWTEAFFGQGTRLTVV.

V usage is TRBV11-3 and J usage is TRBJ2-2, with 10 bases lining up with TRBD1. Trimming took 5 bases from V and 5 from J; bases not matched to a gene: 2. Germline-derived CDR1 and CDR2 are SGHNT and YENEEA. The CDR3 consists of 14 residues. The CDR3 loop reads CASSPGQGTGELFF. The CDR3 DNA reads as TGTGCCAGCAGCCCGGGACAGGGGACCGGGGAGCTGTTTTTT.

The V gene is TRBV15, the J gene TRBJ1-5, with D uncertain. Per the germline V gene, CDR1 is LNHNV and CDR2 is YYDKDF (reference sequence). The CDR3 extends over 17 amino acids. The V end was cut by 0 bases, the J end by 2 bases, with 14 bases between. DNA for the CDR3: TGTGCCACCAGCAGAGATAGGACTAGCCGGGGCAATCAGCCCCAGCATTTT. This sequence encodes CATSRDRTSRGNQPQHF.

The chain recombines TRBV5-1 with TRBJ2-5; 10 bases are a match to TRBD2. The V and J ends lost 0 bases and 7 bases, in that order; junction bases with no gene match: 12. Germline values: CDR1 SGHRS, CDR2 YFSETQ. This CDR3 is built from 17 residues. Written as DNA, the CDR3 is TGCGCCAGCAGCTTGGAGGGTAGCGGGGGGACCATCGGGACCCAGTACTTC. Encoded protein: CASSLEGSGGTIGTQYF.

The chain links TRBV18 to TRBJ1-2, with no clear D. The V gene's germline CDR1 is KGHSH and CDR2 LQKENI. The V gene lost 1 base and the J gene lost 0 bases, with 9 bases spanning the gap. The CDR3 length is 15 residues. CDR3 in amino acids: CASSPRQVANYGYTF. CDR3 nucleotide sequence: TGTGCCAGCTCACCACGGCAGGTAGCTAACTATGGCTACACCTTC.

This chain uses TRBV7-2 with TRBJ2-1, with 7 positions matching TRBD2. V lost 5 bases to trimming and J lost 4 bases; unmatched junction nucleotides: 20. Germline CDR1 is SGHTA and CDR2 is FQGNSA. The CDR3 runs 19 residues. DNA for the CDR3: TGTGCCAGCAGCCCGTTAAAGCTTCCTCGGGACTACCTATACAATGAGCAGTTCTTC. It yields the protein CASSPLKLPRDYLYNEQFF. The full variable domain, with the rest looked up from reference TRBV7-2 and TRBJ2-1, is GAGVSQSPSNKVTEKGKDVELRCDPISGHTALYWYRQSLGQGLEFLIYFQGNSAPDKSGLPSDRFSAERTGGSVSTLTIQRTQQEDSAVYLCASSPLKLPRDYLYNEQFFGPGTRLTVL.

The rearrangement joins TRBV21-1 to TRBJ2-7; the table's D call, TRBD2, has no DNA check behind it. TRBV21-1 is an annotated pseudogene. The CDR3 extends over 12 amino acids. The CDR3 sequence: CASSDGPPSPSF. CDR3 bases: TGTGCCAGCAGCGACGGACCGCCTAGCCCGTCTTTC.

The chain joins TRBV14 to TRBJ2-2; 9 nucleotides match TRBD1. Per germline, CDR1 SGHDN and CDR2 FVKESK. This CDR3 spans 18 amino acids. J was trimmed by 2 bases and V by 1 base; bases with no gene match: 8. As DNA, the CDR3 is TGTGCCAGCAGCCAAGTCCCGGGACAGGGATTTAACACCGGGGAGCTGTTTTTT. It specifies CASSQVPGQGFNTGELFF. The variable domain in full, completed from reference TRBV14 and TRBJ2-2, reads EAGVTQFPSHSVIEKGQTVTLRCDPISGHDNLYWYRRVMGKEIKFLLHFVKESKQDESGMPNNRFLAERTGGTYSTLKVQPAELEDSGVYFCASSQVPGQGFNTGELFFGEGSRLTVL.

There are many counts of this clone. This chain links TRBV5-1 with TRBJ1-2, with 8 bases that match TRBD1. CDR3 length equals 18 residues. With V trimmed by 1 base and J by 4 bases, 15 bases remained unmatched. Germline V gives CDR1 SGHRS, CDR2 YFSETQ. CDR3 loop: CASSLTRDRSSGGYGYTF. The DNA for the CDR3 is TGCGCCAGCAGCTTGACCCGGGACAGGTCGTCAGGGGGCTATGGCTACACCTTC.

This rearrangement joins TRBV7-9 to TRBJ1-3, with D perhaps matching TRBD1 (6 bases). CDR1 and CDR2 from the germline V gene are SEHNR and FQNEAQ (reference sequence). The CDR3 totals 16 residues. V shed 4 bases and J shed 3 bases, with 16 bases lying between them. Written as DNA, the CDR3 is TGTGCCAGCAGCTCGGAACAGGGCAGCCTTGGAAACACCATATATTTT. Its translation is CASSSEQGSLGNTIYF.

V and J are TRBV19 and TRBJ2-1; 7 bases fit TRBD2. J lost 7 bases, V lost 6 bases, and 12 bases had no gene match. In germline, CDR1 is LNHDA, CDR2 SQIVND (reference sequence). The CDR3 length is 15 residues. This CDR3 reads CASSPTGRGGNEQFF. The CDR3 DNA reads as TGTGCCAGTAGCCCAACTGGGCGGGGAGGGAATGAGCAGTTCTTC.

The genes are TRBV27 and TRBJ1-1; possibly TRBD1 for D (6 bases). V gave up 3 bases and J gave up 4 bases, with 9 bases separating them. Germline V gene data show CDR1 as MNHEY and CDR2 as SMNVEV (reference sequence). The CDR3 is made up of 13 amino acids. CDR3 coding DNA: TGTGCCAGCAGTTTGAGGGGGAGCACTGAAGCTTTCTTT. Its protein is CASSLRGSTEAFF.

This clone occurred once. Here the CDR3 reads CASSKGDTDTQYF. CDR3 nucleotides: TGTGCCAGCAGCAAGGGAGACACAGATACGCAGTATTTT. V is TRBV6-5 and J is TRBJ2-3; weak D call: TRBD2 (5 bases). V shed 6 bases and J shed 2 bases, with 9 bases lying between them. Germline CDR1 is MNHEY and CDR2 is SVGAGI. The CDR3 runs 13 residues.

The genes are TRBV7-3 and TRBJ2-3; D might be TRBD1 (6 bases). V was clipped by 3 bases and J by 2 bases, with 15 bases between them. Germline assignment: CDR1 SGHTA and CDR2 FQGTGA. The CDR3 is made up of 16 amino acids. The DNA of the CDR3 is TGTGCCAGCAGCTTCGGACAGTCCCAACCCACAGATACGCAGTATTTT. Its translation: CASSFGQSQPTDTQYF.

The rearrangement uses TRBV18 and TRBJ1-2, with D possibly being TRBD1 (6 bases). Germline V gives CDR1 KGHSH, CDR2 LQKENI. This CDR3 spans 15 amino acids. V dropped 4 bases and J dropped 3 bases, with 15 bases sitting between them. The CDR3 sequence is CASSLKTGSHYGYTF. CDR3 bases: TGTGCCAGCTCACTCAAAACAGGGTCGCACTATGGCTACACCTTC.

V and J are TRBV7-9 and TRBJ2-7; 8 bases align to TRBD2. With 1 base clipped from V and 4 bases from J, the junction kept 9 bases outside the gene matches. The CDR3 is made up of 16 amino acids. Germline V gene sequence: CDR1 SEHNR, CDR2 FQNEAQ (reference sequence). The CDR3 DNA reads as TGTGCCAGCAGCTTAGTAGAACTAGCGGATAGTTACGAGCAGTACTTC. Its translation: CASSLVELADSYEQYF.

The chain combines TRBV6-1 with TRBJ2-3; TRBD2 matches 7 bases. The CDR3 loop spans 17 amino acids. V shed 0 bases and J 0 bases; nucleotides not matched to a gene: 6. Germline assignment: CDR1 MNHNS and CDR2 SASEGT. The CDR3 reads CASSEAKRGQSTDTQYF. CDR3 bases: TGTGCCAGCAGTGAAGCAAAGCGGGGCCAGAGCACAGATACGCAGTATTTT.

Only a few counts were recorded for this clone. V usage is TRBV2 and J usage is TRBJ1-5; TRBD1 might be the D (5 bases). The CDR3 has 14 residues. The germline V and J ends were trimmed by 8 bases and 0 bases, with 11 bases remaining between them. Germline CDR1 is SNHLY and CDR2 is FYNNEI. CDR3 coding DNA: TGTGCCAGCGCGGGGCCTTATAGCAATCAGCCCCAGCATTTT. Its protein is CASAGPYSNQPQHF. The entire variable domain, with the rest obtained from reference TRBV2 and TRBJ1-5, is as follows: EPEVTQTPSHQVTQMGQEVILRCVPISNHLYFYWYRQILGQKVEFLVSFYNNEISEKSEIFDDQFSVERPDGSNFTLKIRSTKLEDSAMYFCASAGPYSNQPQHFGDGTRLSIL.

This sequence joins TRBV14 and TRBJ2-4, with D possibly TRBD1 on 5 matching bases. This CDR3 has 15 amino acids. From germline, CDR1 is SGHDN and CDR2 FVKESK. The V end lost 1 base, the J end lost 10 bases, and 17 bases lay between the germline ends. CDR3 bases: TGTGCCAGCAGCCAAGTTAGTGCAGGGTCCTCTATTCAGTACTTC. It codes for CASSQVSAGSSIQYF.